This T cell receptor (beta chain) was identified during a study of shared clonotypes between healthy human individuals. Findings and limits, study-wide: Some clonotypes were shared by all four sorted-subset donors, while others were not shared. The non-shared ones had lower generation probabilities than the shared ones. Naive CD4 clonotypes overlapped across a few donors at roughly 5.1%.

This CDR3 region has 17 residues. CDR1 and CDR2 from the germline V gene are GTSNPN and SVGIG (reference sequence). With V trimmed by 7 bases and J by 2 bases, 16 bases remained unmatched. Worth noting for this clone: Its specificity is not known.

All donors were healthy HIV-negative adults lacking recent acute infections or vaccinations. Per the original methods: For the immunoSEQ data, sequences were junction-only without quality scores, so filtering differed. Assay used: immunoSEQ multiplex PCR; TCRdb lists only in-frame clones, some missing. D and trimming were read from the DNA, whereas the V and J calls and clone size are those reported in that table. The table records about 1 million clones, about 75% of them present only once. V and J are TRBV30 and TRBJ1-5; TRBD1 agrees at 8 bases. This TCR was sampled from a man aged 18-30 years in good health. Sequencing was performed on memory CD4+ T cells sorted from blood. Subset reported: CD45RA-negative fraction. Here the CDR3 DNA reads TGTGCCTTAAGCCGAGGACAGGGAAGTTTAGGCAATCAGCCCCAGCATTTT. Protein product: CALSRGQGSLGNQPQHF.